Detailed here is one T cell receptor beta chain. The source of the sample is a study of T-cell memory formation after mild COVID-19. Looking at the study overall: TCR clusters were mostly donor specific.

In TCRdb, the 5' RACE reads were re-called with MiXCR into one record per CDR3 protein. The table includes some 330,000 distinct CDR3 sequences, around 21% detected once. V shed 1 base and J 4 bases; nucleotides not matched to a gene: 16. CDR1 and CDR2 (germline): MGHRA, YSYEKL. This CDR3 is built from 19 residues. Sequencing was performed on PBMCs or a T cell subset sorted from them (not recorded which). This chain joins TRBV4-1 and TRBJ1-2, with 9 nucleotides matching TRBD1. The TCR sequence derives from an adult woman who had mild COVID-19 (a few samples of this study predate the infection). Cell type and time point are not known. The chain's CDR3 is CASSQGRGRDREVLYGYTF. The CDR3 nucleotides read TGCGCCAGCAGCCAAGGACGGGGCAGGGACAGGGAGGTTCTCTATGGCTACACCTTC.